This TCR beta chain was profiled in a study of T cells in Graves' hyperthyroidism and ophthalmopathy. This clonotype was detected a few times. Template material for amplifying TCR beta CDR3 regions consisted of RNA transcripts. TCR CDR3 underwent first-round RT-PCR with the HTBI primer set. TCRdb called the multiplex PCR reads again in MiXCR, with one record for every CDR3 protein. The sample has about 350,000 distinct CDR3 sequences, approximately 18% seen once; the top ten hold roughly 16%. Sequencing input: blood. The origin of this receptor is a middle-aged woman with Graves' ophthalmopathy.

The CDR3 DNA is TGCGCCAGCAGCCAAGATAGGCCCCAAGGGGGGGTGAACACTGAAGCTTTCTTT. Translation gives CASSQDRPQGGVNTEAFF. J is TRBJ1-1 and V is TRBV4-1; TRBD1 is a possible D gene (6 bases). CDR1 is MGHRA, CDR2 YSYEKL, per germline. CDR3 size: 18 residues. With 0 bases removed from V and 0 bases from J, the gap between germline ends came to 17 bases.